This T cell receptor beta chain is drawn from a study of human thymus T cells. Study-wide points: V and J gene usage appeared biased in thymic and blood repertoires. Thymic repertoires of unrelated individuals were reported in related research to overlap highly.

This table comes from immunoSEQ multiplex PCR, and its TCRdb copy is limited to in-frame clones, with some not included. Of 70,000 to 75,000 clones in the sample, 85% to 95% are singletons; the top ten hold 0.03% to 0.035%. Thymic tissue was derived from resections collected during corrective heart surgery. The sample donors, healthy Finnish infants, were having corrective surgery for congenital heart defects. Details on this clone: Antigen specificity is unknown.

The CDR3 runs to 15 residues. V dropped 2 bases and J dropped 4; count of bases not matched to a gene: 7. Germline assignment: CDR1 KGHSH and CDR2 LQKENI. The V and J genes are TRBV18 and TRBJ1-1; 7 nucleotides line up with TRBD1. The sequenced sample was thymus tissue. This TCR derives from a girl under three years old with a congenital heart defect but otherwise immunologically healthy. In DNA form, the CDR3 reads TGTGCCAGCTCACCATGTTGGACAGGTCGCACTGAAGCTTTCTTT. It codes for CASSPCWTGRTEAFF.